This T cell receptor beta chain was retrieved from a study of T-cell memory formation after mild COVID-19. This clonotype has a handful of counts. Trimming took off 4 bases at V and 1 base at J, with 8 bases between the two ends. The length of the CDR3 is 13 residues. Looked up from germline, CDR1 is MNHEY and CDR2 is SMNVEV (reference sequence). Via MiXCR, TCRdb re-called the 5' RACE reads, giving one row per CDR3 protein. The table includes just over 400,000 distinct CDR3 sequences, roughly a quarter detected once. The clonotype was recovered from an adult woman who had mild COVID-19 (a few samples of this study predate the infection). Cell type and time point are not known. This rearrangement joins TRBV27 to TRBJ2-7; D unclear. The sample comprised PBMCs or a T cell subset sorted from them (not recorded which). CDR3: CASSWSRSYEQYF. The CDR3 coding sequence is TGTGCCAGCAGTTGGAGCAGATCCTACGAGCAGTACTTC.